The 23 T cell receptor beta chains presented below share a single source sample, sequenced in a study of regulatory T cells in long-lasting Graves disease. The time point is: newly diagnosed GD, antithyroid drugs for less than 3 months. Preparation of the TCR library used RNA extracted from PBMCs. The TCR beta library used iRepertoire HTBI primers with Arm-PCR amplification of CDR3. TCRdb reanalysed the multiplex PCR reads using MiXCR and keeps one entry per CDR3 protein. Of fewer than 350,000 distinct CDR3 sequences listed, 18% are singletons. The specimen was peripheral blood mononuclear cells (PBMCs), collected at new diagnosis, from a patient treated with antithyroid drugs. These receptor sequences come from a female donor with Graves disease.

In this sample, this clonotype turned up once. The V gene is TRBV28, the J gene TRBJ2-7; 7 nucleotides align to TRBD1. V trimming: 5 bases; J trimming: 2 bases; junction bases outside the gene matches: 12. From germline, CDR1 is MDHEN and CDR2 SYDVKM. The CDR3 loop spans 16 amino acids. CDR3 in amino acids: CASSEAPGGPTYEQYF. The CDR3 region has the DNA TGTGCCAGCAGTGAAGCCCCAGGGGGTCCCACCTACGAGCAGTACTTC.

As concerns this clonotype: Possible read error: a much larger clone is one base away. The V and J genes are TRBV6-2 or TRBV6-3 and TRBJ2-7, with 10 nucleotides matching TRBD2. CDR3 length equals 17 residues. In germline, CDR1 is MNHEY, CDR2 SVGEGT. In DNA form, the CDR3 reads TGTGCCGGCAGTTACTCGCATCTACTAGCGGGAACCCACGAGCAGTACTTC. Translating gives CAGSYSHLLAGTHEQYF.

This clonotype was detected many times. The chain couples TRBV3-1 to TRBJ1-4; tentatively, D is TRBD1 (6 bases). The CDR3 runs 15 residues. Germline V gives CDR1 LGHDT, CDR2 YNNKEL (reference sequence). Trimming removed 0 bases at V and 8 bases at J, with 13 bases between. This CDR3 is CASSQDTRGGEKLFF. The CDR3 coding sequence is TGTGCCAGCAGCCAAGATACCAGGGGTGGCGAAAAACTGTTTTTT.

The chain has TRBV2 and TRBJ1-4; 9 bases match TRBD1. Germline V gene sequence: CDR1 SNHLY, CDR2 FYNNEI. CDR3 length: 16 amino acids. The V gene end was trimmed by 4 bases and the J gene end by 5 bases; junction bases not matched to a gene: 8. CDR3 amino acids: CASSGTGDRRNEKLFF. The CDR3 nucleotides read TGTGCCAGCAGTGGGACAGGGGATCGACGGAATGAAAAACTGTTTTTT.

This clonotype was observed many times. This chain links TRBV27 with TRBJ2-2; D possibly corresponds to TRBD2 (6 bases). The V end was cut by 3 bases, the J end by 0 bases, with 11 bases between. The length of the CDR3 is 16 residues. Germline CDR1 MNHEY, CDR2 SMNVEV (reference sequence). The DNA of the CDR3 is TGTGCCAGCAGTTTCGAAAGCGGGTCGAACACCGGGGAGCTGTTTTTT. It translates to CASSFESGSNTGELFF.

The chain employs TRBV12-3 or TRBV12-4 and TRBJ2-3; D possibly uses TRBD1 or TRBD2 (5 bases each). V was trimmed by 7 bases and J by 6 bases, leaving 11 bases between them. The CDR3 loop spans 12 amino acids. The CDR3 sequence is CASNLGTDTQYF. The CDR3, as DNA: TGTGCCAGCAATCTCGGGACCGATACGCAGTATTTT.

This clonotype was counted ten times or more. The chain has TRBV16 and TRBJ2-2; D unresolved. Per the germline V gene, CDR1 is KGHSY and CDR2 is FQNENV. Trimming cost V 2 bases and J 3 bases, with 10 bases left between them. The CDR3 spans 15 residues. CDR3 loop: CASSQHAGDTGELFF. The DNA of the CDR3 is TGTGCCAGCAGCCAACACGCTGGGGACACCGGGGAGCTGTTTTTT.

Concerning this clonotype itself: A read error may explain this, as a much larger clone is one base away. The chain links TRBV14 to TRBJ2-1, with no clear D. CDR1 SGHDN and CDR2 FVKESK come from the germline V gene. V dropped 8 bases and J dropped 10 bases, with 15 bases sitting between them. The CDR3 is 12 residues long. The CDR3 bases are TGTGCCAGCTTCCTCTCCGCCTACGAGCAGTTCTTC. Translation gives CASFLSAYEQFF.

The J gene is TRBJ1-1, the V gene TRBV2; D gene uncertain. The CDR3 is 13 residues long. With 6 bases removed from V and 3 bases from J, the gap between germline ends came to 11 bases. Germline CDR1 and CDR2: SNHLY and FYNNEI. DNA of the CDR3: TGTGCCAGCAGCCAGGACGAGGACACTGAAGCTTTCTTT. This sequence encodes CASSQDEDTEAFF.

This clonotype was observed many times. The genes are TRBV19 and TRBJ2-1; 8 bases line up with TRBD2. The junction had 10 bases not matched to a gene; V was cut back by 4 bases and J by 2 bases. This CDR3 has 17 residues. CDR1 LNHDA and CDR2 SQIVND come from the germline V gene (reference sequence). The CDR3 reads CASSSSSAGGAYNEQFF. In nucleotides, the CDR3 is TGTGCCAGTAGTAGCTCCTCGGCGGGAGGTGCCTACAATGAGCAGTTCTTC.

On this clonotype itself: A read error may be the cause here, since a much bigger clone is one base away. The chain is built from TRBV18 and TRBJ2-7; 7 bases fit TRBD2. Per germline, CDR1 KGHSH and CDR2 LQKENI. The V segment lost 5 bases and the J segment 6 bases; nucleotides outside the gene matches: 10. CDR3 length: 14 residues. CDR3 nucleotide sequence: TGTGCCAGCTCAAGCGGGATGGCCCGGTCCGAGCAGTACTTC. This gives the protein CASSSGMARSEQYF.

The J gene is TRBJ2-3, the V gene TRBV24-1, with 8 bases aligning to TRBD2. J lost 2 bases, V lost 4 bases, and 7 bases had no gene match. The CDR3 extends over 16 amino acids. CDR1 and CDR2 from the germline V gene are KGHDR and SFDVKD. The CDR3 DNA sequence: TGTGCCACCAGTGACCCCCGGGGGGGAGCCACAGATACGCAGTATTTT. Protein: CATSDPRGGATDTQYF.

At least ten counts were recorded for this clonotype. The chain has TRBV30 and TRBJ1-2; 7 nucleotides agree with TRBD1. CDR1 and CDR2 from the germline V gene are GTSNPN and SVGIG (reference sequence). The CDR3 covers 15 residues. V shed 3 bases and J 2 bases; nucleotides not matched to a gene: 9. CDR3 amino acids: CAWRSRGGRNYGYTF. The CDR3 DNA reads TGTGCCTGGAGAAGCAGGGGGGGCAGAAACTATGGCTACACCTTC.

About this clonotype itself: This likely traces to a read error, being one base from a far larger clone. This chain links TRBV12-3 or TRBV12-4 with TRBJ2-7, with D hard to call. V was clipped by 5 bases and J by 5 bases, with 13 bases between them. The CDR3 runs to 13 residues. The CDR3 is CASSEGLDHEQYF. For the CDR3, the DNA is TGTGCCAGCAGTGAAGGTCTTGACCACGAGCAGTACTTC.

This clonotype was counted many times. The chain combines TRBV19 with TRBJ1-1; 11 positions match TRBD1. Germline lookup yields CDR1 LNHDA and CDR2 SQIVND (reference sequence). The CDR3 runs to 14 residues. J was trimmed by 4 bases and V by 7 bases; bases with no gene match: 5. CDR3 sequence reads: CASTPGTGGTEAFF. The CDR3 nucleotides are TGTGCCAGTACGCCAGGGACAGGGGGCACTGAAGCTTTCTTT.

This clonotype has ten or more counts. The rearrangement joins TRBV2 to TRBJ2-1; 10 nucleotides match TRBD2. This CDR3 comprises 15 residues. Germline loops: CDR1 SNHLY, CDR2 FYNNEI. V lost 7 bases, J lost 7 bases, and 10 bases stayed unmatched. Here the CDR3 reads CASMRTSGGRNEQFF. The CDR3 nucleotides are TGTGCCAGCATGAGGACTAGCGGAGGAAGAAATGAGCAGTTCTTC.

The chain joins TRBV6-1 to TRBJ1-1; TRBD1 matches at 9 bases. Germline CDR1 reads MNHNS; CDR2 reads SASEGT. CDR3 size: 15 residues. The V and J ends lost 5 bases and 6 bases, in that order; junction bases with no gene match: 10. In nucleotides, the CDR3 is TGTGCCAGCAGTCGGGACAGGGTCTGGGTCCCTGAAGCTTTCTTT. Protein: CASSRDRVWVPEAFF.

There are many counts of this clonotype. Here the CDR3 DNA reads TGCGCCAGCAGTGAAGTCCCAGGACGACTCACAGATACGCAGTATTTT. This sequence encodes CASSEVPGRLTDTQYF. J is TRBJ2-3 and V is TRBV10-2; no clear D. CDR1 is WSHSY, CDR2 SAAADI, per germline. The CDR3 contains 16 residues. V lost 3 bases, J lost 2 bases, and 15 bases lay in between.

Worth noting for this clonotype: A much larger clone lies a single base off, so this may be a read error. The genes are TRBV20-1 and TRBJ2-7; tentative D call: TRBD1 (5 bases). CDR1 and CDR2 from the germline V gene are DFQATT and SNEGSKA (reference sequence). There are 14 residues in the CDR3. Trimming took 5 bases from V and 5 from J, leaving 19 bases between them. For the CDR3, the DNA is TGCAGTGCTCCCCCTCAGGGCGAGATCCACGAGCAGTACTTC. Protein: CSAPPQGEIHEQYF.

This clonotype was seen a handful of times. The chain recombines TRBV19 with TRBJ2-3; TRBD2 matches 13 bases. Germline V gives CDR1 LNHDA, CDR2 SQIVND (reference sequence). The CDR3 runs 14 residues. Trimming cost V 10 bases and J 1 base; bases outside gene matches: 2. DNA of the CDR3: TGTGCCACCGGACTAGCGGGGGGCACAGATACGCAGTATTTT. It encodes CATGLAGGTDTQYF.

Many counts were recorded for this clonotype. This chain joins TRBV2 and TRBJ1-5; tentatively, D is TRBD1 (5 bases). The CDR3 length is 15 residues. CDR1 is SNHLY and CDR2 is FYNNEI in the germline V gene. The V end was cut by 6 bases, the J end by 3 bases, with 15 bases between. The CDR3 nucleotides read TGTGCCAGCAGGAGGGGTGGGGGTCCCAATCAGCCCCAGCATTTT. Its translation is CASRRGGGPNQPQHF. Based on the CDR3 plus reference TRBV2 and TRBJ1-5, the full variable domain is EPEVTQTPSHQVTQMGQEVILRCVPISNHLYFYWYRQILGQKVEFLVSFYNNEISEKSEIFDDQFSVERPDGSNFTLKIRSTKLEDSAMYFCASRRGGGPNQPQHFGDGTRLSIL.

The table lists this clonotype with a few counts. This chain links TRBV6-5 with TRBJ1-1, with D possibly being TRBD1 (5 bases). CDR1 is MNHEY and CDR2 is SVGAGI in the germline V gene. V was trimmed by 3 bases and J by 2 bases, leaving 13 bases between them. The CDR3 sequence is 15 residues long. In nucleotides, the CDR3 is TGTGCCAGCAGTTATTCGGGGCCTATCAACACTGAAGCTTTCTTT. Translating gives CASSYSGPINTEAFF.

This clonotype has just one count. J is TRBJ2-3 and V is TRBV4-1, with 7 positions matching TRBD2. CDR3 length equals 16 residues. Germline values: CDR1 MGHRA, CDR2 YSYEKL. The J segment lost 0 bases and the V segment lost 2 bases, leaving 5 bases of the junction unmatched. This CDR3 reads CASSQMASGSTDTQYF. Here the CDR3 DNA reads TGCGCCAGCAGCCAAATGGCTAGCGGTAGCACAGATACGCAGTATTTT.